Listed here are 22 T cell receptor beta chains from one sample, sequenced in a study of chemoradiotherapy in HPV16-positive cancers. Some clones are missing from TCRdb's copy, which holds only in-frame ones; the method was immunoSEQ multiplex PCR. The sample holds roughly 12,000 clones, about 70% seen once. This sample was gathered from a patient who underwent chemoradiotherapy. These receptors were collected from a human donor with HPV-associated anogenital cancer.

Sample share makes this clone medium-sized. CDR3 region: CASSTGQLAYGYTF. The DNA for the CDR3 is TGTGCCAGTAGTACAGGACAGTTGGCCTATGGCTACACCTTC. V and J are TRBV19 and TRBJ1-2, with TRBD1 as a possible D gene (6 bases). The V gene's germline CDR1 is LNHDA and CDR2 SQIVND (reference sequence). V gave up 4 bases and J gave up 4 bases, with 13 bases separating them. The CDR3 covers 14 residues.

The J gene is TRBJ2-3, the V gene TRBV19, with 8 bases fitting TRBD1. Germline CDR1 LNHDA, CDR2 SQIVND (reference sequence). With 2 bases clipped from V and 5 bases from J, the junction kept 3 bases outside the gene matches. The CDR3 runs to 14 residues. The CDR3 loop reads CASSILTGVDTQYF. CDR3 DNA: TGTGCCAGTAGTATATTGACAGGGGTAGATACGCAGTATTTT.

The CDR3 bases are TGTGCCAGCAGCTTTGGACAGGGAAGGACTGAAGCTTTCTTT. It codes for CASSFGQGRTEAFF. The chain is built from TRBV11-2 and TRBJ1-1, with TRBD1 identical over 8 bases. V dropped 3 bases and J dropped 5; count of bases not matched to a gene: 5. The CDR3 covers 14 residues. Germline CDR1 is SGHAT and CDR2 is FQNNGV.

The chain uses TRBV7-6 and TRBJ1-1; a weak D match, TRBD1 (6 bases). The CDR3 contains 15 residues. Trimming took off 5 bases at V and 1 base at J, with 14 bases between the two ends. Germline values: CDR1 SGHVS, CDR2 FNYEAQ. CDR3: CASSREGTPNTEAFF. The DNA of the CDR3 is TGTGCCAGCAGCCGGGAGGGGACACCGAACACTGAAGCTTTCTTT.

By share, this clone counts as medium-sized. V and J are TRBV6-1 and TRBJ2-5; possibly TRBD2 for D (6 bases). V was clipped by 8 bases and J by 1 base, with 14 bases between them. Germline V gene sequence: CDR1 MNHNS, CDR2 SASEGT. CDR3 length equals 14 residues. The CDR3 bases are TGTGCCAGCCTCCCCGCGGGGCTCCAAGAGACCCAGTACTTC. Amino acid sequence: CASLPAGLQETQYF.

The CDR3 nucleotides read TGTGCCAGCGGCAGGGAGACCCAGTACTTC. Translation: CASGRETQYF. J is TRBJ2-5 and V is TRBV11-1; D not resolved. V lost 8 bases to trimming and J lost 5 bases, with 6 bases between them. This CDR3 has 10 residues. Looked up from germline, CDR1 is SGHAT and CDR2 is FQDESV (reference sequence). The full variable domain, with the rest looked up from reference TRBV11-1 and TRBJ2-5, is EAEVAQSPRYKITEKSQAVAFWCDPISGHATLYWYRQILGQGPELLVQFQDESVVDDSQLPKDRFSAERLKGVDSTLKIQPAELGDSAMYLCASGRETQYFGPGTRLLVL.

This chain connects TRBV19 to TRBJ1-1; 9 bases match TRBD1. Germline values: CDR1 LNHDA, CDR2 SQIVND (reference sequence). V lost 6 bases and J lost 4; bases outside the gene matches: 6. The CDR3 is made up of 14 amino acids. The CDR3 bases are TGTGCCAGTAGCCTACAGGGGGCCGTCACTGAAGCTTTCTTT. Translation: CASSLQGAVTEAFF.

The J gene is TRBJ2-5, the V gene TRBV14; 7 nucleotides line up with TRBD1. The CDR3 sequence is 13 residues long. Per the germline V gene, CDR1 is SGHDN and CDR2 is FVKESK. After removal of 4 bases from V and 2 bases from J, the junction contained 1 base not matched to a gene. CDR3 loop: CASSRGQQETQYF. The CDR3, as DNA: TGTGCCAGCAGCCGGGGACAGCAAGAGACCCAGTACTTC.

By sample share, this clone is medium-sized (0.01 to 0.1%). This chain connects TRBV28 to TRBJ1-2, with D uncertain. Germline CDR1 MDHEN, CDR2 SYDVKM. Trimming left V 2 bases short and J 9 bases short, with 22 bases between. There are 16 residues in the CDR3. CDR3 DNA: TGTGCCAGCAGTTTAGCCACCTACGGAGGAAGGGCCAGCTACACCTTC. Translated, it gives CASSLATYGGRASYTF.

This clone was detected only a few times. V usage is TRBV27 and J usage is TRBJ1-6, with D possibly matching TRBD1 (6 bases). CDR3 length: 16 residues. Trimming stripped 5 bases from V and 4 bases from J, with 15 bases between. Germline V gene lookup returns CDR1 MNHEY and CDR2 SMNVEV (reference sequence). Here the CDR3 DNA reads TGTGCCAGCAGTCAGACAGGAACGGGATATAATTCACCCCTCCACTTT. This translates into CASSQTGTGYNSPLHF.

This rearrangement joins TRBV5-1 to TRBJ2-1; weak D call: TRBD2 (6 bases). V was trimmed by 0 bases and J by 12 bases, leaving 19 bases between them. Looked up from germline, CDR1 is SGHRS and CDR2 is YFSETQ. This CDR3 comprises 15 residues. The DNA for the CDR3 is TGCGCCAGCAGCTTGGTCGAGCGGACTATGGGGGGGCAGTTCTTC. Protein product: CASSLVERTMGGQFF.

The chain uses TRBV9 and TRBJ1-1, with D possibly matching TRBD1 (6 bases). CDR1 is SGDLS, CDR2 YYNGEE, per germline. CDR3 size: 15 residues. Deletions cut 0 bases from V and 6 bases from J, with 15 bases between. DNA for the CDR3: TGTGCCAGCAGCGTAGATAGGGGGATCACCGCTGAAGCTTTCTTT. This gives the protein CASSVDRGITAEAFF.

This sequence joins TRBV27 and TRBJ2-7, with D tentatively TRBD2 (5 bases). Germline lookup yields CDR1 MNHEY and CDR2 SMNVEV (reference sequence). Deletions cut 3 bases from V and 0 bases from J, with 12 bases between. The CDR3 spans 15 residues. In DNA, the CDR3 is TGTGCCAGCAGTTTTGACCCCCGGGGCTCCTACGAGCAGTACTTC. It is translated as CASSFDPRGSYEQYF.

V usage is TRBV5-1 and J usage is TRBJ1-2; no clear D. Trimming left V 0 bases short and J 5 bases short, with 14 bases between. The germline V gene encodes CDR1 SGHRS and CDR2 YFSETQ. This CDR3 has 15 amino acids. The CDR3 region is CASSLDGDSRYGYTF. Written as DNA, the CDR3 is TGCGCCAGCAGCTTGGATGGGGATTCCCGTTATGGCTACACCTTC.

This clone was detected only once. J is TRBJ2-2 and V is TRBV6-4; 8 positions match TRBD2. After removal of 3 bases from V and 3 bases from J, the junction contained 0 bases not matched to a gene. Germline CDR1 is MRHNA and CDR2 is SNTAGT. The CDR3 extends over 14 amino acids. CDR3 DNA sequence: TGTGCCAGCAGTGATAGCGGGGACACCGGGGAGCTGTTTTTT. As protein: CASSDSGDTGELFF.

The chain employs TRBV6-1 and TRBJ2-6; D uncertain. The germline V gene has CDR1 MNHNS and CDR2 SASEGT. Trimming stripped 3 bases from V and 1 base from J, with 4 bases between. The length of the CDR3 is 14 residues. The CDR3 DNA reads as TGTGCCAGCAGTGACGGGTCTGGGGCCAACGTCCTGACTTTC. Amino acid sequence: CASSDGSGANVLTF.

The rearrangement uses TRBV28 and TRBJ1-6, with 8 bases matching TRBD1. CDR1 is MDHEN, CDR2 SYDVKM, per germline. V shed 6 bases and J 4 bases; nucleotides not matched to a gene: 5. The CDR3 loop spans 15 amino acids. The CDR3 coding sequence is TGTGCCAGCAGAAAAACAGGGGGGTATAATTCACCCCTCCACTTT. Translating gives CASRKTGGYNSPLHF.

V usage is TRBV7-2 and J usage is TRBJ1-2; possibly TRBD1 for D (5 bases). Germline V CDR1 and CDR2: SGHTA, FQGNSA. The CDR3 sequence is 15 residues long. Between the trimmed V and J ends, which lost 4 bases and 4 bases, there was a span of 16 bases. The DNA for the CDR3 is TGTGCCAGCAGCTCCGACGGCCAGCAGGGCTATGGCTACACCTTC. The encoded protein is CASSSDGQQGYGYTF.

V gene TRBV7-3 combines with J gene TRBJ2-2; TRBD1 or TRBD2 may be the D gene (7 bases each). The CDR3 runs to 14 residues. Trimming shortened V by 6 bases and J by 7 bases, and 15 bases separated the two germline ends. Germline CDR1 is SGHTA and CDR2 is FQGTGA. This chain's CDR3 is CASSPGGVGGELFF. In DNA, the CDR3 is TGTGCCAGCAGTCCAGGGGGGGTCGGCGGGGAGCTGTTTTTT.

This chain uses TRBV29-1 with TRBJ1-5; D perhaps matches TRBD1 (6 bases). The CDR3 loop spans 12 amino acids. CDR1 and CDR2 (germline): SQVTM, ANQGSEA. V lost 6 bases, J lost 8 bases, and 14 bases lay in between. The chain's CDR3 is CSVGQGTEPQHF. In DNA form, the CDR3 reads TGCAGCGTCGGCCAGGGGACGGAGCCCCAGCATTTT.

The V and J genes are TRBV19 and TRBJ1-5; D call uncertain. The CDR3 covers 13 residues. V lost 4 bases and J lost 12, with 16 bases in between. Germline V gene sequence: CDR1 LNHDA, CDR2 SQIVND (reference sequence). CDR3 sequence: CASSTFGPSLQHF. The CDR3 coding sequence is TGTGCCAGTAGTACTTTCGGACCGTCACTCCAGCATTTT. The full variable domain, rest sourced from reference TRBV19 and TRBJ1-5, is DGGITQSPKYLFRKEGQNVTLSCEQNLNHDAMYWYRQDPGQGLRLIYYSQIVNDFQKGDIAEGYSVSREKKESFPLTVTSAQKNPTAFYLCASSTFGPSLQHFGDGTRLSIL.

The chain carries TRBV9 and TRBJ1-2; D unresolved. V shed 0 bases and J shed 11 bases, with 20 bases lying between them. This CDR3 is built from 15 residues. Germline loops: CDR1 SGDLS, CDR2 YYNGEE. The CDR3 DNA reads as TGTGCCAGCAGCGTAGAAGGTCTGTCGGCAGTCAAGTACACCTTC. This encodes CASSVEGLSAVKYTF. The variable domain in full, with the rest retrieved from reference TRBV9 and TRBJ1-2, is DSGVTQTPKHLITATGQRVTLRCSPRSGDLSVYWYQQSLDQGLQFLIQYYNGEERAKGNILERFSAQQFPDLHSELNLSSLELGDSALYFCASSVEGLSAVKYTFGSGTRLTVV.